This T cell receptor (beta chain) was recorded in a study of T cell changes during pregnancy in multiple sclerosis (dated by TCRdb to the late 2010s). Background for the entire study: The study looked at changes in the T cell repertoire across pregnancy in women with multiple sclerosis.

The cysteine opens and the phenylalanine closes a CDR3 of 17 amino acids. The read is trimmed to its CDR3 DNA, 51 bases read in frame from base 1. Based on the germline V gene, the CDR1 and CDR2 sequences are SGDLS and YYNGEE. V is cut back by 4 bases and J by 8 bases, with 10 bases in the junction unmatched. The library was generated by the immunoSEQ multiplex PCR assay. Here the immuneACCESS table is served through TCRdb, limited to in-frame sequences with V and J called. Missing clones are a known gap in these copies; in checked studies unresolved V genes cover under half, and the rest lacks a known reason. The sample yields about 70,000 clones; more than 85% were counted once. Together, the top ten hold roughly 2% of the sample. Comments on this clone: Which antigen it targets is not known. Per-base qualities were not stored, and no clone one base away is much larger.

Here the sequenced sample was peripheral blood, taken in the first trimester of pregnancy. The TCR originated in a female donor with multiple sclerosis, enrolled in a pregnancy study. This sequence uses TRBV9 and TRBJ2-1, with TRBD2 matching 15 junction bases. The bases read TGTGCCAGCAGCCGGAGGACTAGCGGGAGGGCCATAGATGAGCAGTTCTTC. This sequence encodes CASSRRTSGRAIDEQFF.